Below, 5 T cell receptor beta chains from the same sample are listed, as sequenced in a study of OX40 agonist ivuxolimab in advanced cancers. Sequencing was performed with immunoSEQ multiplex PCR; in TCRdb, only in-frame clones are kept and a portion is missing. The table lists 60,000 to 80,000 clones, roughly 90% of them singletons. The material sequenced was CD4+ or CD8+ T cells sorted from blood, taken in a trial of the OX40 agonist ivuxolimab. Source of these receptors: an adult with an advanced solid tumor such as melanoma, head and neck, liver or kidney cancer.

The chain couples TRBV11-1 to TRBJ2-1; 9 bases are shared with TRBD2. This CDR3 is 17 amino acids long. V trimming: 1 base; J trimming: 5 bases; junction bases outside the gene matches: 9. The germline V gene has CDR1 SGHAT and CDR2 FQDESV (reference sequence). CDR3 protein: CASSLEGRLAGNNEQFF. The CDR3 DNA reads TGTGCCAGCAGCTTAGAAGGACGGCTAGCGGGAAACAATGAGCAGTTCTTC.

The J gene is TRBJ1-6, the V gene TRBV2, with D perhaps TRBD1 (6 bases). Germline V gives CDR1 SNHLY, CDR2 FYNNEI. V lost 8 bases, J lost 6 bases, and 17 bases lay in between. The CDR3 consists of 15 residues. The CDR3 region has the DNA TGTGCCAGCCGTCAAGGACAGATTGTTAATTCACCCCTCCACTTT. Protein sequence: CASRQGQIVNSPLHF.

For this clone: Other DNA sequences in the sample encode the same CDR3. V is TRBV4-2 and J is TRBJ2-5; D is unresolved. Germline V gives CDR1 LGHNA, CDR2 YNFKEQ. The CDR3 totals 13 residues. V lost 0 bases to trimming and J lost 7 bases, with 9 bases between them. The CDR3 is CASSQDGSGTQYF. DNA of the CDR3: TGTGCCAGCAGCCAAGATGGTTCTGGGACCCAGTACTTC.

The gene calls are TRBV7-3 and TRBJ2-5, with D perhaps matching TRBD2 (5 bases). V lost 5 bases and J lost 7, with 17 bases in between. This CDR3 region has 14 residues. CDR1 is SGHTA and CDR2 is FQGTGA in the germline V gene. The CDR3 reads CASSKGLGRGTQYF. For the CDR3, the DNA is TGTGCCAGCAGCAAAGGACTCGGCCGTGGGACCCAGTACTTC.

The chain links TRBV7-6 to TRBJ2-1, with D unclear. Trimming took 3 bases from V and 0 from J, leaving 6 bases between them. The CDR3 totals 14 residues. CDR1 and CDR2 (germline): SGHVS, FNYEAQ. The CDR3 DNA reads as TGTGCCAGCAGCTTCCTAAGCTCCTACAATGAGCAGTTCTTC. Amino acid sequence: CASSFLSSYNEQFF.